This T cell receptor beta chain was found in a study of early T cells in non-severe SARS-CoV-2 infection. For the study at large: Sequencing targeted bulk RNA from unsorted whole blood, leaving chains unpaired.

TCRdb re-analysed the 5' RACE reads in MiXCR, keeping a single row per CDR3 protein. The sample has around 63,000 distinct CDR3 sequences, 8% to 10% seen once. In germline, CDR1 is MDHEN, CDR2 SYDVKM. The CDR3 runs 14 residues. This clonotype was seen only a few times. Sample: whole blood, taken at baseline. The TCR sequence derives from an adult who was a healthcare worker with PCR-confirmed SARS-CoV-2 infection or an uninfected control (not recorded which). This chain joins TRBV28 and TRBJ1-2; 12 bases match TRBD1. CDR3 sequence (DNA): TGTGAAACCCGGTCGGGACAGGGGGCGCGGGGCTACACCTTC. It translates to CETRSGQGARGYTF.